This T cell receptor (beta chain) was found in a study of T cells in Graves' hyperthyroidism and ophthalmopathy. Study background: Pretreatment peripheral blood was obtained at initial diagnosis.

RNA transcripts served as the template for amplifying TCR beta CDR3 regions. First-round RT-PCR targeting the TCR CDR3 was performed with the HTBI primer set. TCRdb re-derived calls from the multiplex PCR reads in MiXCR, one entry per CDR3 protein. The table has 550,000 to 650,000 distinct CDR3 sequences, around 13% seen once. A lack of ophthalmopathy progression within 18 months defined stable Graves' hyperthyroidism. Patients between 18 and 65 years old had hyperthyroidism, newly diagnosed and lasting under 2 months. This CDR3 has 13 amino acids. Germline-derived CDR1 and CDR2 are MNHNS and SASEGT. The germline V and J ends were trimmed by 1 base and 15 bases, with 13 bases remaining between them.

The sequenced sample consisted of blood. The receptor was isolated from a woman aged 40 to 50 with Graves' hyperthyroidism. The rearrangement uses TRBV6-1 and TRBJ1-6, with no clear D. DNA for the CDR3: TGTGCCAGCAGTGAAGACGGATACCGATTCCTCCACTTT. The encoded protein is CASSEDGYRFLHF.